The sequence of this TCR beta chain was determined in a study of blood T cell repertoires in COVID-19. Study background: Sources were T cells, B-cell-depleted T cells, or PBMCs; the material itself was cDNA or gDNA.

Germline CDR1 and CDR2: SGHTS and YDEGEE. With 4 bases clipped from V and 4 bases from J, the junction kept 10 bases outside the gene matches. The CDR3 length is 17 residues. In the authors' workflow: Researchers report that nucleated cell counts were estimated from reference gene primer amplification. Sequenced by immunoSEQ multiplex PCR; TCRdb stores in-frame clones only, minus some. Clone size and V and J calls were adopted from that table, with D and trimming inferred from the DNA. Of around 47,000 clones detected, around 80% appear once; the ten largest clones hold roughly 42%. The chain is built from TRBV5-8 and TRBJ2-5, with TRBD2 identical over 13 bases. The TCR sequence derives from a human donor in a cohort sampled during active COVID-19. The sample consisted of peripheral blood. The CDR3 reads CASSPGTSGVVGETQYF. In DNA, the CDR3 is TGTGCCAGCAGCCCGGGGACTAGCGGGGTCGTCGGAGAGACCCAGTACTTC.